These 8 T cell receptor beta chains were sequenced from one sample in a study of OX40 agonist ivuxolimab in advanced cancers. Here immunoSEQ multiplex PCR was the method, and the copy in TCRdb shows in-frame clones only, minus some. The sample consists of under 20,000 clones, about 82% of them appearing once. Specimen: CD4+ or CD8+ T cells sorted from blood, collected in a trial of the OX40 agonist ivuxolimab. These TCRs come from an adult with an advanced solid tumor such as melanoma, head and neck, liver or kidney cancer.

The chain recombines TRBV6-1 with TRBJ2-6; weak D call: TRBD1 (5 bases). Germline loops: CDR1 MNHNS, CDR2 SASEGT. This CDR3 contains 14 residues. The ends were cut back, 3 bases at V and 8 bases at J, with 11 bases in the middle. The CDR3: CASSEGSGTNVLTF. The CDR3 nucleotides read TGTGCCAGCAGTGAGGGATCAGGGACCAACGTCCTGACTTTC.

The chain employs TRBV10-3 and TRBJ1-5, with 11 bases that match TRBD1. J was trimmed by 0 bases and V by 3 bases; bases with no gene match: 13. The CDR3 has 20 residues. The germline V gene encodes CDR1 ENHRY and CDR2 SYGVKD. In DNA form, the CDR3 reads TGTGCCATCAGTGAAAATCCGGGACAGGGGGTTTCCTTTAGCAATCAGCCCCAGCATTTT. This encodes CAISENPGQGVSFSNQPQHF.

The chain links TRBV4-1 to TRBJ2-3; D remains unclear. The V and J ends lost 1 base and 13 bases respectively, with 12 bases between them. This CDR3 comprises 12 residues. From germline, CDR1 is MGHRA and CDR2 YSYEKL. CDR3 sequence: CASSQGGNNEYF. For the CDR3, the DNA is TGCGCCAGCAGCCAAGGAGGTAACAATGAGTATTTT.

This rearrangement joins TRBV9 to TRBJ1-5; D is uncertain. CDR1 is SGDLS and CDR2 is YYNGEE in the germline V gene. The CDR3 runs 15 residues. V gave up 4 bases and J gave up 0 bases, with 11 bases separating them. Here the CDR3 reads CASSLSIDSNQPQHF. The CDR3 bases are TGTGCCAGCAGCCTTAGTATTGATAGCAATCAGCCCCAGCATTTT.

The CDR3 protein is CASNVAGWSSDTQYF. The CDR3 region has the DNA TGTGCCAGCAATGTAGCGGGATGGAGCTCCGATACGCAGTATTTT. V and J are TRBV27 and TRBJ2-3, with TRBD2 matching 8 bases. V dropped 7 bases and J dropped 6; count of bases not matched to a gene: 12. Germline assignment: CDR1 MNHEY and CDR2 SMNVEV (reference sequence). The CDR3 runs 15 residues.

The V gene is TRBV29-1, the J gene TRBJ1-2, with D perhaps matching TRBD1 (6 bases). Germline-derived CDR1 and CDR2 are SQVTM and ANQGSEA. The ends were cut back, 7 bases at V and 3 bases at J, with 15 bases in the middle. This CDR3 has 13 amino acids. This CDR3 reads CSARQVEDYGYTF. For the CDR3, the DNA is TGCAGCGCGCGACAGGTTGAGGACTATGGCTACACCTTC.

The chain has TRBV7-9 and TRBJ1-1, with TRBD1 identical over 8 bases. The CDR3 covers 15 residues. V gave up 5 bases and J gave up 0 bases; unmatched junction bases: 5. Germline CDR1 and CDR2: SEHNR and FQNEAQ (reference sequence). CDR3 bases: TGTGCCAGCAGCACCCTGACAGGGGTGAACACTGAAGCTTTCTTT. As protein: CASSTLTGVNTEAFF. Full variable domain (remainder filled in from reference TRBV7-9 and TRBJ1-1): DTGVSQNPRHKITKRGQNVTFRCDPISEHNRLYWYRQTLGQGPEFLTYFQNEAQLEKSRLLSDRFSAERPKGSFSTLEIQRTEQGDSAMYLCASSTLTGVNTEAFFGQGTRLTVV.

The chain combines TRBV28 with TRBJ2-7; 9 nucleotides match TRBD2. The CDR3 loop spans 15 amino acids. Trimming cost V 6 bases and J 4 bases; bases outside gene matches: 10. CDR1 is MDHEN, CDR2 SYDVKM, per germline. Here the CDR3 reads CASSRTSESPYEQYF. In nucleotides, the CDR3 is TGTGCCAGCAGCCGGACTAGCGAGTCTCCGTACGAGCAGTACTTC.